A selection of T cell receptor beta chains follows, all from one sample in a study of cytotoxic CD8 clonotypes in ibrutinib-treated CLL. The assay was immunoSEQ multiplex PCR, and TCRdb's table has in-frame clones only and misses some. Counted here are 15,000 to 20,000 clones, around two thirds occurring once; the ten biggest clones make up about 25%. This sample comprised PBMCs, obtained after 12 months of ibrutinib treatment. The receptors come from a human donor with chronic lymphocytic leukemia. CDR3s include the opening cysteine and the closing phenylalanine or tryptophan. Each record gives: V gene, J gene, clone size, D gene, CDR3 DNA, CDR3 protein. A D gene is named only where the DNA matches it firmly. Only part of the rows carry a size: once, few, many, or a class if the clone is expanded.

v_call: TRBV9; j_call: TRBJ2-7; clone_size: -; d_call: TRBD1; cdr3_nt: TGTGCCAGCAGCTGGGGGACAGGGGGCTCCTACGAGCAGTACTTC; cdr3_aa: CASSWGTGGSYEQYF
v_call: TRBV27; j_call: TRBJ1-1; clone_size: -; d_call: -; cdr3_nt: TGTGCCAGCAGCCGGGTCAGGAGTACTGAAGCTTTCTTT; cdr3_aa: CASSRVRSTEAFF
v_call: TRBV10-3; j_call: TRBJ2-7; clone_size: -; d_call: -; cdr3_nt: TGTGCCATCAGTGAGTCGGGAGAATCCTACGAGCAGTACTTC; cdr3_aa: CAISESGESYEQYF
v_call: TRBV9; j_call: TRBJ2-2; clone_size: -; d_call: TRBD1; cdr3_nt: TGTGCCAGCAGCTGGGACAGCCGTGTCACCGGGGAGCTGTTTTTT; cdr3_aa: CASSWDSRVTGELFF
v_call: TRBV7-3; j_call: TRBJ2-2; clone_size: -; d_call: -; cdr3_nt: TGTGCCAGCAGCTTAGCTTCTGGGACCGGGGAGCTGTTTTTT; cdr3_aa: CASSLASGTGELFF
v_call: TRBV27; j_call: TRBJ2-7; clone_size: once; d_call: TRBD1; cdr3_nt: TGTGCCAGCACCCCCCAAACCGGGACAGGCCCAGCTGGGCAGTACTTC; cdr3_aa: CASTPQTGTGPAGQYF
v_call: TRBV5-1; j_call: TRBJ1-1; clone_size: -; d_call: -; cdr3_nt: TGCGCCAGCAGCAGCGGAAACACTGAAGCTTTCTTT; cdr3_aa: CASSSGNTEAFF
v_call: TRBV28; j_call: TRBJ2-1; clone_size: -; d_call: -; cdr3_nt: TGTGCCAGCAGTCAGGGGCCAGGCTCCTACAATGAGCAGTTCTTC; cdr3_aa: CASSQGPGSYNEQFF
v_call: TRBV27; j_call: TRBJ2-1; clone_size: -; d_call: TRBD2; cdr3_nt: TGTGCCAGCGTTAGGGAGGGCAGCGTTGAGCAGTTCTTC; cdr3_aa: CASVREGSVEQFF
v_call: TRBV10-3; j_call: TRBJ2-1; clone_size: once; d_call: -; cdr3_nt: TGTGCCATCAGTGAGTCGGAGGCAAGGGGTGAGCAGTTCTTC; cdr3_aa: CAISESEARGEQFF
v_call: TRBV28; j_call: TRBJ2-6; clone_size: few; d_call: -; cdr3_nt: TGTGCCAGCAGCCCTAGCCCTGGGGCCAACGTCCTGACTTTC; cdr3_aa: CASSPSPGANVLTF
v_call: TRBV10-2; j_call: TRBJ2-1; clone_size: few; d_call: -; cdr3_nt: TGCGCCAGCAGTGAGGCAAGTAATGAGCAGTTCTTC; cdr3_aa: CASSEASNEQFF
v_call: TRBV29-1; j_call: TRBJ2-1; clone_size: -; d_call: TRBD2; cdr3_nt: TGCAGCGCTGGGACTAGCGGGATGATTGAGCAGTTCTTC; cdr3_aa: CSAGTSGMIEQFF
v_call: TRBV30; j_call: TRBJ2-1; clone_size: -; d_call: -; cdr3_nt: TGTGCCTGGAGTGTTTCCACACCGGTCTACAATGAGCAGTTCTTC; cdr3_aa: CAWSVSTPVYNEQFF
v_call: TRBV10-1; j_call: TRBJ2-7; clone_size: -; d_call: TRBD1; cdr3_nt: TGCGCCAGCAGTGAGACGGGACAGGGGGCTTACGAGCAGTACTTC; cdr3_aa: CASSETGQGAYEQYF
v_call: TRBV7-9; j_call: TRBJ2-1; clone_size: few; d_call: TRBD1; cdr3_nt: TGTGCCAGCAGCATATTCGGGACAGCGAACAATGAGCAGTTCTTC; cdr3_aa: CASSIFGTANNEQFF
v_call: TRBV5-1; j_call: TRBJ2-5; clone_size: once; d_call: TRBD2; cdr3_nt: TGCGCCAGCAGCTTGATCGGGACTAGCGGATTCCAAGAGACCCAGTACTTC; cdr3_aa: CASSLIGTSGFQETQYF
v_call: TRBV9; j_call: TRBJ1-1; clone_size: -; d_call: -; cdr3_nt: TGTGCCAGCAGCGTAGGCCGGGGGGGCACTGAAGCTTTCTTT; cdr3_aa: CASSVGRGGTEAFF
v_call: TRBV5-1; j_call: TRBJ2-7; clone_size: -; d_call: TRBD1; cdr3_nt: TGCGCCAGCAGCTTGGGCTCGGGACAGCCCCACGAGCAGTACTTC; cdr3_aa: CASSLGSGQPHEQYF
v_call: TRBV30; j_call: TRBJ1-4; clone_size: -; d_call: -; cdr3_nt: TGTGCCTGGAGTGTGTTAGGTAATGAAAAACTGTTTTTT; cdr3_aa: CAWSVLGNEKLFF
v_call: TRBV2; j_call: TRBJ1-2; clone_size: -; d_call: -; cdr3_nt: TGTGCCAGCAGTGAAGCGCCGCAAACTAACTATGGCTACACCTTC; cdr3_aa: CASSEAPQTNYGYTF
v_call: TRBV2; j_call: TRBJ1-5; clone_size: -; d_call: TRBD1; cdr3_nt: TGTGCCAGCAATCCAGGGGGGGCGAAACTCAATCAGCCCCAGCATTTT; cdr3_aa: CASNPGGAKLNQPQHF
v_call: TRBV28; j_call: TRBJ2-7; clone_size: -; d_call: -; cdr3_nt: TGTGCCAGCAGTCTACAGGGAACCTACGAGCAGTACTTC; cdr3_aa: CASSLQGTYEQYF
v_call: TRBV19; j_call: TRBJ2-1; clone_size: once; d_call: -; cdr3_nt: TGTGCCAGTAGTACTTCTAGCCCCGTCTCCTACAATGAGCAGTTCTTC; cdr3_aa: CASSTSSPVSYNEQFF
v_call: TRBV29-1; j_call: TRBJ2-1; clone_size: -; d_call: TRBD2; cdr3_nt: TGCAGCGTTGAAACTAGCGGGAGGCACAATGAGCAGTTCTTC; cdr3_aa: CSVETSGRHNEQFF
v_call: TRBV18; j_call: TRBJ2-1; clone_size: -; d_call: TRBD2; cdr3_nt: TGTGCCAGCTCACCAATAGCGGGAGCCGCCCTCTACAATGAGCAGTTCTTC; cdr3_aa: CASSPIAGAALYNEQFF
v_call: TRBV4-1; j_call: TRBJ2-1; clone_size: -; d_call: TRBD2; cdr3_nt: TGCGCCAGCAGCCGATCGCAGGGCTTAGCGGGAGAGAACAATGAGCAGTTCTTC; cdr3_aa: CASSRSQGLAGENNEQFF
v_call: TRBV9; j_call: TRBJ1-5; clone_size: few; d_call: TRBD1; cdr3_nt: TGTGCCAGCAGCTCGGGACAGAACCATCAGCCCCAGCATTTT; cdr3_aa: CASSSGQNHQPQHF
v_call: TRBV7-2; j_call: TRBJ2-7; clone_size: -; d_call: TRBD2; cdr3_nt: TGTGCCAGCAGCTTAACGCTAGCGGGAACCTACGAGCAGTACTTC; cdr3_aa: CASSLTLAGTYEQYF
v_call: TRBV5-1; j_call: TRBJ1-4; clone_size: -; d_call: -; cdr3_nt: TGCGCCAGCAGCTTGTGGCAAAATAATGAAAAACTGTTTTTT; cdr3_aa: CASSLWQNNEKLFF
v_call: TRBV4-1; j_call: TRBJ1-1; clone_size: -; d_call: -; cdr3_nt: TGCGCCAGCAGCCAAGAATGGGGCTGGGAAGCTTTCTTT; cdr3_aa: CASSQEWGWEAFF
v_call: TRBV6-4; j_call: TRBJ2-7; clone_size: -; d_call: -; cdr3_nt: TGTGCCAACCAGGGGAAGTACTTC; cdr3_aa: CANQGKYF
v_call: TRBV7-9; j_call: TRBJ2-1; clone_size: -; d_call: TRBD2; cdr3_nt: TGTGCCAGCAGTCCCGGACTAGCGGGAGGGTGGAATGAGCAGTTCTTC; cdr3_aa: CASSPGLAGGWNEQFF
v_call: TRBV19; j_call: TRBJ2-7; clone_size: once; d_call: -; cdr3_nt: TGTGCCAGTAGAGCCGGGGTAGCTGCCGAGCAGTACTTC; cdr3_aa: CASRAGVAAEQYF
v_call: TRBV2; j_call: TRBJ1-5; clone_size: -; d_call: -; cdr3_nt: TGTGCCAGCAAGGGAAACCCCAATCAGCCCCAGCATTTT; cdr3_aa: CASKGNPNQPQHF
v_call: TRBV29-1; j_call: TRBJ1-2; clone_size: -; d_call: TRBD1; cdr3_nt: TGCAGCGTTGAACCCTCCCCGGGACAGGGAAACTATGGCTACACCTTC; cdr3_aa: CSVEPSPGQGNYGYTF
v_call: TRBV27; j_call: TRBJ2-1; clone_size: -; d_call: -; cdr3_nt: TGTGCCAGCAGTTTAAGATCGCAGGGGTGGAGCGGGTCGGCGGGCTACTCCTACAATGAGCAGTTCTTC; cdr3_aa: CASSLRSQGWSGSAGYSYNEQFF
v_call: TRBV6-6; j_call: TRBJ2-7; clone_size: -; d_call: TRBD2; cdr3_nt: TGTGCCAGCAGTTACTCGTTAGCGGGAGCCCACGAGCAGTACTTC; cdr3_aa: CASSYSLAGAHEQYF
v_call: TRBV28; j_call: TRBJ2-3; clone_size: -; d_call: -; cdr3_nt: TGTGCCAGCAGCCGAGCCCAGGGGTATGGCACAGATACGCAGTATTTT; cdr3_aa: CASSRAQGYGTDTQYF
v_call: TRBV18; j_call: TRBJ2-6; clone_size: -; d_call: -; cdr3_nt: TGTGCCAGCTCACCGTCAGGGAATGGGGCCAACGTCCTGACTTTC; cdr3_aa: CASSPSGNGANVLTF
v_call: TRBV18; j_call: TRBJ2-1; clone_size: -; d_call: TRBD2; cdr3_nt: TGTGCCAGCTCACCTCCGGGACTAGCGGGACTTCTTGAGCAGTTCTTC; cdr3_aa: CASSPPGLAGLLEQFF
v_call: TRBV19; j_call: TRBJ2-5; clone_size: -; d_call: TRBD1; cdr3_nt: TGTGCCAGTAGTTGGAAGGGACAGGCCCAAGAGACCCAGTACTTC; cdr3_aa: CASSWKGQAQETQYF
v_call: TRBV5-1; j_call: TRBJ2-6; clone_size: -; d_call: -; cdr3_nt: TGCGCCAGCAGCTTGTCCCTATCTGGGGCCAACGTCCTGACTTTC; cdr3_aa: CASSLSLSGANVLTF
v_call: TRBV29-1; j_call: TRBJ2-7; clone_size: -; d_call: TRBD1; cdr3_nt: TGCAGCGTCCTGGACAGGGGAGAATACTACGAGCAGTACTTC; cdr3_aa: CSVLDRGEYYEQYF
v_call: TRBV29-1; j_call: TRBJ1-2; clone_size: -; d_call: -; cdr3_nt: TGCAGCGTTGAAGATCCGGGGTTCAACTATGGCTACACCTTC; cdr3_aa: CSVEDPGFNYGYTF
v_call: TRBV7-3; j_call: TRBJ2-7; clone_size: -; d_call: TRBD2; cdr3_nt: TGTGCCAGCAGTCTTGAAGGTGCGGGAGGGCTTCGCGAGCAGTACTTC; cdr3_aa: CASSLEGAGGLREQYF
v_call: TRBV10-3; j_call: TRBJ2-5; clone_size: -; d_call: -; cdr3_nt: TGTGCCATCAGTGAAGGGAAAGAGACCCAGTACTTC; cdr3_aa: CAISEGKETQYF
v_call: TRBV30; j_call: TRBJ1-5; clone_size: few; d_call: -; cdr3_nt: TGTGCCGGCGGTCGGAGCAATCAGCCCCAGCATTTT; cdr3_aa: CAGGRSNQPQHF
v_call: TRBV19; j_call: TRBJ2-7; clone_size: -; d_call: -; cdr3_nt: TGTGCCAGTAGTAATCAGACTCGCTCCTACGAGCAGTACTTC; cdr3_aa: CASSNQTRSYEQYF
v_call: TRBV11-3; j_call: TRBJ2-3; clone_size: -; d_call: TRBD1; cdr3_nt: TGTGCCAGCAGCCCCGGACAGGGCGGAGGCACAGATACGCAGTATTTT; cdr3_aa: CASSPGQGGGTDTQYF
v_call: TRBV7-8; j_call: TRBJ1-1; clone_size: -; d_call: -; cdr3_nt: TGTGCCAGCAGCTTAGTTGGGGGGAATGACGACACTGAAGCTTTCTTT; cdr3_aa: CASSLVGGNDDTEAFF
v_call: TRBV5-5; j_call: TRBJ2-3; clone_size: -; d_call: TRBD2; cdr3_nt: TGTGCCAGCAGCTTCGGGACTAGCGGGAGCATAGATACGCAGTATTTT; cdr3_aa: CASSFGTSGSIDTQYF
v_call: TRBV27; j_call: TRBJ2-1; clone_size: -; d_call: -; cdr3_nt: TGTGCCAGCAGTCGGACATATCACAATGAGCAGTTCTTC; cdr3_aa: CASSRTYHNEQFF